This TCR beta chain came from a study of beta chain features in type 1 diabetes. The ends lost 5 bases at V and 5 bases at J; junction bases unmatched: 7. The CDR3 is made up of 15 amino acids. CDR1 LNHNV and CDR2 YYDKDF come from the germline V gene (reference sequence). Expressed TCRB transcripts got sequenced, as all isolated RNA was reverse transcribed. Data came from immunoSEQ multiplex PCR; TCRdb stores just in-frame clones and leaves some out. The sample consists of approximately 470,000 clones, about 29% of them appearing once. The sequence was collected from a man aged 18 to 29 in good health. Material for sequencing was naive CD4+ T cells from blood. The chain uses TRBV15 and TRBJ2-2; 8 nucleotides align to TRBD2. The CDR3 DNA reads TGTGCCACCAGCGACCGACTAGCGAGAACCGGGGAGCTGTTTTTT. Amino acids: CATSDRLARTGELFF. The full variable domain, completed using reference TRBV15 and TRBJ2-2, is DAMVIQNPRYQVTQFGKPVTLSCSQTLNHNVMYWYQQKSSQAPKLLFHYYDKDFNNEADTPDNFQSRRPNTSFCFLDIRSPGLGDTAMYLCATSDRLARTGELFFGEGSRLTVL.